The T cell receptor (beta chain) under discussion was sequenced for a study of CD8 T cells in Susac syndrome. The study's findings and limits: That the number of individuals in its TCR sequencing and HLA analysis was relatively small was acknowledged by the study.

After extraction with the RNeasy kit, roughly 0.5 to 1 ug of the RNA was reverse transcribed using random hexamers. One entry per CDR3 protein results from TCRdb running MiXCR on the immunoSEQ multiplex PCR reads. Among about 210,000 distinct CDR3 sequences listed, just under 95% were seen once. Purification of the CD8+ and CD4+ T cells relied on negative isolation, and TEMRA cells underwent FACS enrichment. The CDR3 length is 16 residues. Germline-derived CDR1 and CDR2 are MGHDK and SYGVNS. The V gene end was trimmed by 5 bases and the J gene end by 5 bases; junction bases not matched to a gene: 14. Turning to this clonotype: Its antigen is not known.

The sequencing input was CD4+ T cells from PBMCs. The rearrangement links TRBV25-1 to TRBJ2-7, with 8 nucleotides matching TRBD1. The clonotype comes from a human donor with multiple sclerosis. The CDR3 region has the DNA TGTGCCAGCAGTCCCCACTCGGACAGGGATTACCACGAGCAGTACTTC. Protein product: CASSPHSDRDYHEQYF.